Following are 12 T cell receptor beta chains from one sample sequenced in a study of blood T cell repertoires in COVID-19. Clones were sequenced by immunoSEQ multiplex PCR, and TCRdb holds only the in-frame ones, with some missing. The data contain tens of thousands of clones, approximately 90% of them seen just once; the ten biggest clones take up over 12%. The specimen sequenced was peripheral blood. The source of these receptors is a male donor with acute or convalescent COVID-19.

The chain joins TRBV28 to TRBJ1-2; no reliable D call. Germline V gives CDR1 MDHEN, CDR2 SYDVKM. Trimming removed 6 bases from V and 6 bases from J, with 14 bases in between. CDR3 length: 13 amino acids. The CDR3 is CASRPPAVNGYTF. CDR3 coding DNA: TGTGCCAGCAGGCCGCCCGCAGTAAATGGCTACACCTTC.

This clone was seen just once. The rearrangement links TRBV18 to TRBJ1-1; D perhaps matches TRBD1 (6 bases). Trimming removed 3 bases from V and 7 bases from J, with 12 bases in between. The CDR3 has 13 residues. In germline, CDR1 is KGHSH, CDR2 LQKENI. DNA of the CDR3: TGTGCCAGCTCACCGTCCAGGGGTGGTGAAGCTTTCTTT. Translation: CASSPSRGGEAFF.

The chain employs TRBV6-1 and TRBJ1-4; the D gene is possibly TRBD1 (5 bases). Trimming left V 1 base short and J 4 bases short, with 16 bases between. In germline, CDR1 is MNHNS, CDR2 SASEGT. This CDR3 has 17 amino acids. The CDR3 loop is CASSEGTSSPNNEKLFF. CDR3 bases: TGTGCCAGCAGTGAAGGGACATCATCCCCAAATAATGAAAAACTGTTTTTT.

V gene TRBV30 combines with J gene TRBJ1-5; possible D gene TRBD1, 5 bases. Germline V gene sequence: CDR1 GTSNPN, CDR2 SVGIG (reference sequence). There are 14 residues in the CDR3. V lost 1 base, J lost 1 base, and 8 bases lay in between. CDR3 region: CAWSGGGSNQPQHF. CDR3 nucleotide sequence: TGTGCCTGGAGTGGGGGGGGGAGCAATCAGCCCCAGCATTTT.

The chain recombines TRBV9 with TRBJ2-1, with 12 nucleotides matching TRBD2. V lost 4 bases and J lost 6; bases outside the gene matches: 5. Germline V lookup: CDR1 SGDLS, CDR2 YYNGEE. This CDR3 comprises 15 residues. The CDR3, as DNA: TGTGCCAGCAGCCCCGGGGGACTAGCGGGCAATGAGCAGTTCTTC. Protein: CASSPGGLAGNEQFF.

This clone has only one observation. V usage is TRBV19 and J usage is TRBJ1-5; TRBD1 is a possible D gene (6 bases). Trimming removed 5 bases at V and 0 bases at J, with 14 bases between. Germline lookup yields CDR1 LNHDA and CDR2 SQIVND (reference sequence). The CDR3 is 16 residues long. CDR3 residues: CASSPSGVGSNQPQHF. The CDR3 coding sequence is TGTGCCAGTAGTCCCTCAGGGGTGGGTAGCAATCAGCCCCAGCATTTT.

This clone was counted a few times. The CDR3 DNA reads TGTGCCAGCAGTTTATCTGGGGTTAGCGGGGGGGCTCAGGAGCAGTTCTTC. It is translated as CASSLSGVSGGAQEQFF. The chain has TRBV27 and TRBJ2-1; 11 bases align to TRBD2. CDR1 MNHEY and CDR2 SMNVEV come from the germline V gene (reference sequence). This CDR3 comprises 17 residues. The V gene end was trimmed by 0 bases and the J gene end by 10 bases; junction bases not matched to a gene: 11.

The chain carries TRBV2 and TRBJ1-5; 9 bases match TRBD1. Germline CDR1 and CDR2: SNHLY and FYNNEI. The CDR3 totals 16 residues. V was clipped by 5 bases and J by 1 base; unmatched bases: 6. CDR3: CASSRTGGGSNQPQHF. CDR3 DNA sequence: TGTGCCAGCAGTAGAACAGGGGGCGGGAGCAATCAGCCCCAGCATTTT.

V and J are TRBV19 and TRBJ1-1; 8 bases match TRBD1. CDR1 and CDR2 (germline): LNHDA, SQIVND (reference sequence). V was pared by 4 bases and J by 1 base, with 5 bases of the junction left unmatched. This CDR3 spans 15 amino acids. CDR3 bases: TGTGCCAGTAGTAATTCCGGACAGGGGAACACTGAAGCTTTCTTT. Its translation is CASSNSGQGNTEAFF.

J is TRBJ2-5 and V is TRBV30; D uncertain. Germline V gives CDR1 GTSNPN, CDR2 SVGIG (reference sequence). The CDR3 consists of 13 residues. The germline V and J ends were trimmed by 2 bases and 4 bases, with 11 bases remaining between them. The chain's CDR3 is CAWSPHTPETQYF. The CDR3 DNA is TGTGCCTGGAGTCCCCACACCCCAGAGACCCAGTACTTC.

This rearrangement joins TRBV12-3 or TRBV12-4 to TRBJ2-5; possible D gene TRBD1, 5 bases. V was shortened by 3 bases and J by 6 bases, with 11 bases between the two germline ends. CDR3 size: 13 residues. This CDR3 is CASSFQGLKTQYF. The CDR3 DNA follows: TGTGCCAGCAGTTTCCAGGGTTTGAAGACCCAGTACTTC.

The chain has TRBV3-1 (or the pseudogene TRBV3-2) and TRBJ1-5, with TRBD1 identical over 9 bases. With 3 bases clipped from V and 4 bases from J, the junction kept 4 bases outside the gene matches. Germline CDR1 LGHDT, CDR2 YNNKEL (reference sequence). The CDR3 spans 15 residues. CDR3 DNA: TGTGCCAGCAGCCACAGTGACAGGGGGAATCAGCCCCAGCATTTT. Its protein product is CASSHSDRGNQPQHF.